This TCR beta chain was identified in a study of blood T cell repertoires in COVID-19. The CDR3 is 16 amino acids. Trimming stripped 2 bases from V and 2 bases from J, with 15 bases between. CDR1 MNHEY and CDR2 SVGAGI come from the germline V gene. This clone was observed a single time. Sequencing used immunoSEQ multiplex PCR; TCRdb keeps in-frame clones, though not all of them. Of a few hundred thousand clones listed, roughly nine tenths are singletons. The sequence derives from a woman aged 30 to 39 who had recovered from COVID-19. Sequencing input: PBMCs or T cells enriched from blood (not recorded which). The chain has TRBV6-5 and TRBJ1-2; a possible D gene is TRBD1 (5 bases). The CDR3 coding sequence is TGTGCCAGCAGTTACGGCCAAGCGGGGGGAAACTATGGCTACACCTTC. Amino acids: CASSYGQAGGNYGYTF.